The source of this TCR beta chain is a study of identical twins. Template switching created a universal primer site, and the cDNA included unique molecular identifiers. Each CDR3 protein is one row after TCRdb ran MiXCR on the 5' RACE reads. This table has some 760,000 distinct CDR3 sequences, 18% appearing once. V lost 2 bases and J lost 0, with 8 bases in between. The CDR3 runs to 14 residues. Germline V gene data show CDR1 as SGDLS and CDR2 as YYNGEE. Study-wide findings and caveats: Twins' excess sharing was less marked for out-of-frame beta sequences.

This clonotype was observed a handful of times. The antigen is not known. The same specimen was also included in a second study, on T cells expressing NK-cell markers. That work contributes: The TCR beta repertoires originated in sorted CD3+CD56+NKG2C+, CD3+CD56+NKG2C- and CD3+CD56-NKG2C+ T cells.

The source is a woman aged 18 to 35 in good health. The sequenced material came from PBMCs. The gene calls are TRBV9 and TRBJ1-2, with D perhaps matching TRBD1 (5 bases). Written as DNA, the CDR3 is TGTGCCAGCAGCGTCGACAGAGCTAACTATGGCTACACCTTC. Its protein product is CASSVDRANYGYTF.